Shown below are 6 T cell receptor beta chains from a single sample sequenced in a study of blood T cell repertoires in COVID-19. Only in-frame clones appear in the TCRdb table, and some are missing; sequencing was by immunoSEQ multiplex PCR. The data hold approximately 240,000 clones, with approximately 80% observed a single time. Sequenced input: peripheral blood. Receptor source: a woman in her forties who had recovered from COVID-19.

The V gene is TRBV11-1, the J gene TRBJ1-1; weak D call: TRBD1 (6 bases). Germline loops: CDR1 SGHAT, CDR2 FQDESV (reference sequence). V lost 8 bases to trimming and J lost 7 bases, with 17 bases between them. The CDR3 loop spans 13 amino acids. The DNA for the CDR3 is TGTGCCAGCGGCTCCCACGGACAGAATGAAGCTTTCTTT. Protein product: CASGSHGQNEAFF.

The rearrangement links TRBV6-5 to TRBJ1-4; 9 bases line up with TRBD1. CDR3 length equals 13 residues. Germline CDR1 is MNHEY and CDR2 is SVGAGI. J lost 8 bases, V lost 8 bases, and 6 bases had no gene match. CDR3 coding DNA: TGTGCCAGCCGGACAGGGGTTAGGGAAAAACTGTTTTTT. Its protein is CASRTGVREKLFF.

This clone was seen once. CDR3: CASSLSSNYGYTF. CDR3 nucleotides: TGTGCCAGCAGTTTATCCTCTAACTATGGCTACACCTTC. The chain is built from TRBV28 and TRBJ1-2; D uncertain. Trimming shortened V by 1 base and J by 0 bases, and 3 bases separated the two germline ends. Per the germline V gene, CDR1 is MDHEN and CDR2 is SYDVKM. The CDR3 runs 13 residues.

V usage is TRBV6-5 and J usage is TRBJ2-2; D gene uncertain. This CDR3 is 15 amino acids long. Deletions cut 2 bases from V and 4 bases from J, with 11 bases between. CDR1 is MNHEY, CDR2 SVGAGI, per germline. CDR3 nucleotide sequence: TGTGCCAGCAGTTACACAGCTCGAAGCACCGGGGAGCTGTTTTTT. Its protein is CASSYTARSTGELFF.

The CDR3 protein is CASSPEPGQGALDTQYF. CDR3 coding DNA: TGTGCCAGCAGCCCCGAACCGGGACAGGGGGCTTTAGATACGCAGTATTTT. The chain uses TRBV7-6 and TRBJ2-3; 12 bases are shared with TRBD1. V dropped 5 bases and J dropped 5; count of bases not matched to a gene: 11. Germline V gene lookup returns CDR1 SGHVS and CDR2 FNYEAQ. This CDR3 spans 17 amino acids.

The rearrangement joins TRBV18 to TRBJ2-1; TRBD1 matches 9 bases. Germline CDR1 is KGHSH and CDR2 is LQKENI. The CDR3 is 16 residues long. Trimming at V came to 3 bases and at J to 10 bases, leaving 13 bases not matched to a gene. The CDR3 here is CASSPQMGQGQKEQFF. The DNA for the CDR3 is TGTGCCAGCTCACCGCAAATGGGACAGGGACAAAAAGAGCAGTTCTTC.